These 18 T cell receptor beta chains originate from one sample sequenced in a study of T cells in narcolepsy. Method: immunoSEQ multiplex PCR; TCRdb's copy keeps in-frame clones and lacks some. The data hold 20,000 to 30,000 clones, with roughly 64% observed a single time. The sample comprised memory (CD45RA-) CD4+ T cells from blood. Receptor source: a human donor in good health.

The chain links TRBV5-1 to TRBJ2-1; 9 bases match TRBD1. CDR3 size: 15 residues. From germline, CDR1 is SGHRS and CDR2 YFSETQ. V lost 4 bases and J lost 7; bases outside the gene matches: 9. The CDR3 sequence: CASSHGQGSWNEQFF. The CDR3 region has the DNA TGCGCCAGCAGCCACGGACAGGGGAGTTGGAATGAGCAGTTCTTC.

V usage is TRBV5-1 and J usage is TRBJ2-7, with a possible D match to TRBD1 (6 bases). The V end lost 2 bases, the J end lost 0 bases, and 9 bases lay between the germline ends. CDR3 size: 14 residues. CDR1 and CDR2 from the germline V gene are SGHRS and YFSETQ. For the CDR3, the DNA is TGCGCCAGCAGCTTCGACAGGATCTCCTACGAGCAGTACTTC. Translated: CASSFDRISYEQYF.

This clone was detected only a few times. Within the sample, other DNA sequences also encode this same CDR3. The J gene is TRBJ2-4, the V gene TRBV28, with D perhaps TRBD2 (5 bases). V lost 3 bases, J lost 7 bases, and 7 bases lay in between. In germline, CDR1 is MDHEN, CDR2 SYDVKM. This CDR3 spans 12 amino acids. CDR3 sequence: CASSFRGNIQYF. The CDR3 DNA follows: TGTGCCAGCAGTTTCAGAGGGAACATTCAGTACTTC.

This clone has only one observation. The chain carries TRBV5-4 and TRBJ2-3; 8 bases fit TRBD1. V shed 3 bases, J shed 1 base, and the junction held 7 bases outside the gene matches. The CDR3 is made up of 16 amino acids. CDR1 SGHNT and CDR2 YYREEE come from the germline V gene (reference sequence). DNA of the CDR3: TGTGCCAGCAGCTCCCGGACAGGGATGGGCACAGATACGCAGTATTTT. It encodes CASSSRTGMGTDTQYF.

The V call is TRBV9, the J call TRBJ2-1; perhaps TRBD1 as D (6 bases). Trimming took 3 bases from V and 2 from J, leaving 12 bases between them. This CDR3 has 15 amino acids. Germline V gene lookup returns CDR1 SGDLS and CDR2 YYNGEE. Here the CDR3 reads CASSEGVLTYNEQFF. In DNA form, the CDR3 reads TGTGCCAGCAGCGAGGGGGTCCTCACCTACAATGAGCAGTTCTTC.

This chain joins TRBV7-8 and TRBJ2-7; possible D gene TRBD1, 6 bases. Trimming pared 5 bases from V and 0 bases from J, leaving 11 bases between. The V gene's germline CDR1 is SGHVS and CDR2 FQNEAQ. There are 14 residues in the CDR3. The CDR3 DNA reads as TGTGCCAGCAGCCACCGGGACACCTCCTACGAGCAGTACTTC. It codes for CASSHRDTSYEQYF. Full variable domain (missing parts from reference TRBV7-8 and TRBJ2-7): GAGVSQSPRYKVAKRGQDVALRCDPISGHVSLFWYQQALGQGPEFLTYFQNEAQLDKSGLPSDRFFAERPEGSVSTLKIQRTQQEDSAVYLCASSHRDTSYEQYFGPGTRLTVT.

The CDR3 protein is CASRYGDSPLHF. CDR3 nucleotides: TGTGCCAGCAGGTACGGAGATTCACCCCTCCACTTT. The genes are TRBV28 and TRBJ1-6; D remains unclear. This CDR3 comprises 12 residues. With 6 bases removed from V and 8 bases from J, the gap between germline ends came to 8 bases. Germline lookup yields CDR1 MDHEN and CDR2 SYDVKM.

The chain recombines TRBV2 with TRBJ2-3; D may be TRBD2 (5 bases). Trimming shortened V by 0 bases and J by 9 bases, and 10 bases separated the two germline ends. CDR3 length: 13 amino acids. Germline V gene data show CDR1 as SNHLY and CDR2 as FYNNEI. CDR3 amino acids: CASSEAGKTTQYF. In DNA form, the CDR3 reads TGTGCCAGCAGTGAAGCCGGGAAGACGACGCAGTATTTT.

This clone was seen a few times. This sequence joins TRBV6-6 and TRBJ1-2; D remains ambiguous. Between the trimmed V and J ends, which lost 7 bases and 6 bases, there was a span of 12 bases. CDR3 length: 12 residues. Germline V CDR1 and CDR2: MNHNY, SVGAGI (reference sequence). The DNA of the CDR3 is TGTGCCAGCACCGGTCCCGAGCATGGCTACACCTTC. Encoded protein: CASTGPEHGYTF.

CDR3 in DNA: TGTGCCAGCAGCGGCGGGGAAGGGTGGCGCACCCTCCACTTT. Translated, it gives CASSGGEGWRTLHF. The V call is TRBV9, the J call TRBJ1-6; D is uncertain. Between the trimmed V and J ends, which lost 3 bases and 14 bases, there was a span of 18 bases. CDR3 size: 14 residues. CDR1 is SGDLS, CDR2 YYNGEE, per germline.

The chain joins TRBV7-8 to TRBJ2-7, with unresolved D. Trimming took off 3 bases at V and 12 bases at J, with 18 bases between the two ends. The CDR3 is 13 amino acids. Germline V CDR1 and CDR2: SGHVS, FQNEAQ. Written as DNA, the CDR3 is TGTGCCAGCAGCTTCCCCCCGGCCCCTGACGCGTACTTC. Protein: CASSFPPAPDAYF.

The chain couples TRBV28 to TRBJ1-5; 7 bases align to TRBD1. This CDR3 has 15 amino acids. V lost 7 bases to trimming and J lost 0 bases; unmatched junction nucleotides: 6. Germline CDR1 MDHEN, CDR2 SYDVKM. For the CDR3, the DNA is TGTGCCAGCACCACAGGGGAGGGTAGCAATCAGCCCCAGCATTTT. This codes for CASTTGEGSNQPQHF.

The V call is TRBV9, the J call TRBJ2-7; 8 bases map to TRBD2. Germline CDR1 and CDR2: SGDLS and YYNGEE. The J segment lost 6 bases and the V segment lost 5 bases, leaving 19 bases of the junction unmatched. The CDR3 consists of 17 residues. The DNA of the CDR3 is TGTGCCAGCAGAGCGGGAGTATGGAACCCGGCCTGGTGCGAGCAGTACTTC. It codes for CASRAGVWNPAWCEQYF.

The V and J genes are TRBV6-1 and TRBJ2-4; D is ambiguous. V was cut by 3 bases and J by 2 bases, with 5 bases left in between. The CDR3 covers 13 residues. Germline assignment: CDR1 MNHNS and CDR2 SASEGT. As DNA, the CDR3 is TGTGCCAGCAGTGATAGGTCCAAAAACATTCAGTACTTC. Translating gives CASSDRSKNIQYF.

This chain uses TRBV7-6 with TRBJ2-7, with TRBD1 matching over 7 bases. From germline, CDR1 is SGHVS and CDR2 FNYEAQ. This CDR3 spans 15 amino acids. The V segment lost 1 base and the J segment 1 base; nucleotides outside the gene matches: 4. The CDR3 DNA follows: TGTGCCAGCAGCTTAGATGAGGGGGCGTCCTACGAGCAGTACTTC. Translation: CASSLDEGASYEQYF.

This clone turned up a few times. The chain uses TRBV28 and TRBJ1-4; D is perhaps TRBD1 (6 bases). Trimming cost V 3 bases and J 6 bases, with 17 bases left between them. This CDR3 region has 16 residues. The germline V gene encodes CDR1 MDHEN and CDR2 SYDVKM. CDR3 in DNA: TGTGCCAGCAGTTTTGGTGGTGGAGGGGGTTATGAAAAACTGTTTTTT. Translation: CASSFGGGGGYEKLFF.

The CDR3 DNA reads as TGTGCCAGTAGTATTGGAATATCTAGCACAGATACGCAGTATTTT. This sequence encodes CASSIGISSTDTQYF. The genes are TRBV19 and TRBJ2-3, with D unresolved. V lost 3 bases and J lost 0, with 10 bases in between. CDR1 is LNHDA and CDR2 is SQIVND in the germline V gene (reference sequence). This CDR3 spans 15 amino acids. Combining the CDR3 with reference TRBV19 and TRBJ2-3 gives the whole variable domain DGGITQSPKYLFRKEGQNVTLSCEQNLNHDAMYWYRQDPGQGLRLIYYSQIVNDFQKGDIAEGYSVSREKKESFPLTVTSAQKNPTAFYLCASSIGISSTDTQYFGPGTRLTVL.

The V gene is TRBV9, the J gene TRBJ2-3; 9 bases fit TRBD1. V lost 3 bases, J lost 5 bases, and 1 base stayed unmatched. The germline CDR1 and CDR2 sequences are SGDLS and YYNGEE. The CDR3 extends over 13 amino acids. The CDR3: CASSGDREDTQYF. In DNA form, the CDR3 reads TGTGCCAGCAGCGGGGACAGGGAAGATACGCAGTATTTT.